These 13 T cell receptor beta chains originate from one sample sequenced in a study of vaccination effects on CD4 cells after COVID-19. These receptors have no identified antigens. The repertoire was sequenced with immunoSEQ multiplex PCR; TCRdb's copy has only in-frame clones and lacks some. The sample has 50,000 to 60,000 clones, roughly 70% seen once. Before sequencing, viral peptide pools were used by the ViraFEST assay to expand antigen-specific CD4+ T cells. Once cultured for around 11 days, the cells underwent separation to obtain CD4+ T cells. None of these healthy vaccinees had been infected with SARS-CoV-2 before vaccination. The starting material was CD4+ T cells from PBMCs cultured with SARS-CoV-2 spike peptides, obtained before COVID-19 vaccination. These receptors were taken from a human donor who received a COVID-19 vaccine.

The chain employs TRBV6-5 and TRBJ2-1, with D maybe TRBD2 (5 bases). The CDR3 extends over 16 amino acids. Looked up from germline, CDR1 is MNHEY and CDR2 is SVGAGI. The V end was cut by 4 bases, the J end by 4 bases, with 17 bases between. The CDR3 reads CASSSLSGTTYNEQFF. CDR3 sequence (DNA): TGTGCCAGCAGTTCCCTCAGCGGTACTACGTACAATGAGCAGTTCTTC.

The rearrangement links TRBV28 to TRBJ1-1, with 7 bases aligning to TRBD1. This CDR3 contains 15 residues. J gave up 3 bases and V 4 bases, and 8 bases lay outside the gene matches. The germline V gene encodes CDR1 MDHEN and CDR2 SYDVKM. CDR3: CASSSLGQGDTEAFF. DNA of the CDR3: TGTGCCAGCAGTTCCCTGGGGCAGGGGGACACTGAAGCTTTCTTT. Looking up the rest from reference TRBV28 and TRBJ1-1 gives the full variable domain: DVKVTQSSRYLVKRTGEKVFLECVQDMDHENMFWYRQDPGLGLRLIYFSYDVKMKEKGDIPEGYSVSREKKERFSLILESASTNQTSMYLCASSSLGQGDTEAFFGQGTRLTVV.

This chain uses TRBV4-2 with TRBJ2-7; D not resolved. Germline CDR1 LGHNA, CDR2 YNFKEQ. Trimming took off 0 bases at V and 2 bases at J, with 5 bases between the two ends. CDR3 length: 13 residues. CDR3 bases: TGTGCCAGCAGCCAAGACACCGCCTACGAGCAGTACTTC. This gives the protein CASSQDTAYEQYF.

This chain connects TRBV30 to TRBJ1-5; 7 bases map to TRBD1. V lost 3 bases to trimming and J lost 1 base; unmatched junction nucleotides: 6. Per germline, CDR1 GTSNPN and CDR2 SVGIG (reference sequence). The CDR3 length is 15 residues. The CDR3 nucleotides read TGTGCCTGGAGGCTCCCGGGACAGAGCAATCAGCCCCAGCATTTT. Translating gives CAWRLPGQSNQPQHF.

V is TRBV19 and J is TRBJ2-7, with 8 bases that match TRBD1. The CDR3 is 14 residues long. From germline, CDR1 is LNHDA and CDR2 SQIVND (reference sequence). V shed 5 bases and J 2 bases; nucleotides not matched to a gene: 5. CDR3 bases: TGTGCCAGTAGTGTTACAGGGGGTGCCTACGAGCAGTACTTC. Protein sequence: CASSVTGGAYEQYF.

The chain couples TRBV3-1 (or the pseudogene TRBV3-2) to TRBJ2-5; 13 nucleotides line up with TRBD2. This CDR3 has 18 residues. Germline-derived CDR1 and CDR2 are LGHDT and YNNKEL (reference sequence). V was pared by 1 base and J by 4 bases, with 9 bases of the junction left unmatched. The CDR3 spells CASSQVLGLAGTRETQYF. Here the CDR3 DNA reads TGTGCCAGCAGCCAAGTGCTGGGACTAGCGGGAACACGAGAGACCCAGTACTTC.

The CDR3, as DNA: TGCGCCAGCAGCAAAGCCGGGACATCGAGCACAGATACGCAGTATTTT. Its protein is CASSKAGTSSTDTQYF. The rearrangement links TRBV5-1 to TRBJ2-3, with D maybe TRBD1 (6 bases). This CDR3 spans 16 amino acids. Germline V gene sequence: CDR1 SGHRS, CDR2 YFSETQ. Trimming stripped 4 bases from V and 0 bases from J, with 15 bases between.

The chain joins TRBV5-4 to TRBJ1-1; 9 nucleotides align to TRBD1. The CDR3 has 15 residues. J lost 3 bases, V lost 5 bases, and 8 bases had no gene match. Germline V CDR1 and CDR2: SGHNT, YYREEE (reference sequence). The CDR3 bases are TGTGCCAGCAGGACACAGGGGGCGAGGGACACTGAAGCTTTCTTT. Translated, it gives CASRTQGARDTEAFF.

CDR3 in amino acids: CASSIGLAGSDTQYF. The CDR3 bases are TGTGCCAGTAGTATAGGACTAGCGGGATCCGATACGCAGTATTTT. The gene calls are TRBV19 and TRBJ2-3, with 11 positions matching TRBD2. This CDR3 region has 15 residues. V was pared by 1 base and J by 6 bases, with 3 bases of the junction left unmatched. Looked up from germline, CDR1 is LNHDA and CDR2 is SQIVND (reference sequence).

This rearrangement joins TRBV6-2 or TRBV6-3 to TRBJ2-1; 10 nucleotides agree with TRBD2. This CDR3 contains 16 residues. With 6 bases clipped from V and 6 bases from J, the junction kept 11 bases outside the gene matches. CDR1 is MNHEY and CDR2 is SVGEGT in the germline V gene. This CDR3 reads CASSSPGTSAFNEQFF. CDR3 bases: TGTGCCAGCAGCAGTCCCGGGACTAGCGCCTTCAATGAGCAGTTCTTC.

The V gene is TRBV5-1, the J gene TRBJ2-7; 8 positions match TRBD2. V lost 7 bases, J lost 4 bases, and 10 bases stayed unmatched. The CDR3 is 14 residues long. In germline, CDR1 is SGHRS, CDR2 YFSETQ. The CDR3 loop reads CASARGGGWYEQYF. CDR3 bases: TGCGCCAGCGCCCGGGGGGGAGGATGGTACGAGCAGTACTTC.

By share of the sample, this clone is medium-sized (0.01 to 0.1%). V gene TRBV5-4 combines with J gene TRBJ2-7, with D perhaps assigned TRBD1 or TRBD2 (6 bases each). Germline V gene lookup returns CDR1 SGHNT and CDR2 YYREEE (reference sequence). This CDR3 comprises 16 residues. The germline V and J ends were trimmed by 5 bases and 3 bases, with 21 bases remaining between them. The CDR3 DNA follows: TGTGCCAGCAGTTCAGGAGGGGGGTTTTCTAGCTACGAGCAGTACTTC. It is translated as CASSSGGGFSSYEQYF.

This clone was seen once. The chain employs TRBV9 and TRBJ2-1, with 10 bases fitting TRBD2. The CDR3 is 17 amino acids. Germline V lookup: CDR1 SGDLS, CDR2 YYNGEE. V gave up 4 bases and J gave up 0 bases; unmatched junction bases: 7. The CDR3 region is CASSFASGGSSYNEQFF. CDR3 nucleotide sequence: TGTGCCAGCAGCTTTGCTAGCGGGGGAAGCTCCTACAATGAGCAGTTCTTC.